This T cell receptor (beta chain) was profiled in a study of blood T cell repertoires in COVID-19. Background on the study: Acute and convalescent COVID-19 samples came from the United States, Italy and Spain. T cells, B-cell-depleted T cells, or PBMCs supplied cDNA or gDNA.

The CDR3 runs 18 residues. Germline CDR1 MNHNS, CDR2 SASEGT. The ends were cut back, 1 base at V and 0 bases at J, with 18 bases in the middle. Original methodology: Reference gene primer amplification yielded estimated nucleated cell counts. Assay: immunoSEQ multiplex PCR; the TCRdb copy retains only in-frame clones and omits some. For V, J and clone size, that table is used; D and trimming come from the DNA. The table records more than 200,000 clones, about 80% of them present only once. The TCR sequence derives from a man older than 75 with acute or convalescent COVID-19. Sequencing was done on a sample of peripheral blood. This chain links TRBV6-1 with TRBJ1-1; D may be TRBD1 (5 bases). The CDR3 here is CASSEVAGPFPLNTEAFF. Here the CDR3 DNA reads TGTGCCAGCAGTGAAGTGGCAGGGCCCTTCCCCCTGAACACTGAAGCTTTCTTT.